This T cell receptor (beta chain) stems from a study of Graves' ophthalmopathy and Graves' hyperthyroidism. RNA transcripts were the template, and TCR beta CDR3 regions were amplified from them. RT-PCR was first run with HTBI primers, then multiplex PCR in a second round. TCRdb redid the calling of the multiplex PCR reads with MiXCR, one entry per CDR3 protein. The table lists roughly 400,000 distinct CDR3 sequences, roughly 17% of them singletons. Over 18 months of follow-up, stable hyperthyroidism required that no ophthalmopathy appear. Each diagnosis was determined on the basis of clinical symptoms, serum thyroxine, TRAb, thyroid ultrasound and orbital computed tomography. Study observations and caveats: A 13-signature model separated ophthalmopathy from stable hyperthyroidism, reaching around 90% sensitivity and 80% to 83% specificity cross-validated.

Many counts were recorded for this clonotype. The antigen is unknown. The CDR3 loop spans 14 amino acids. Germline values: CDR1 SGHRS, CDR2 YFSETQ. V shed 5 bases and J shed 5 bases, with 17 bases lying between them. This TCR was recovered from an adult woman with stable Graves' hyperthyroidism. The sample was peripheral blood. The J gene is TRBJ2-7, the V gene TRBV5-1; the D is unclear. The CDR3: CASSRWDQGHEQYF. The DNA for the CDR3 is TGCGCCAGCAGTAGGTGGGATCAAGGACACGAGCAGTACTTC. The full variable domain, with the rest looked up from reference TRBV5-1 and TRBJ2-7, is KAGVTQTPRYLIKTRGQQVTLSCSPISGHRSVSWYQQTPGQGLQFLFEYFSETQRNKGNFPGRFSGRQFSNSRSEMNVSTLELGDSALYLCASSRWDQGHEQYFGPGTRLTVT.